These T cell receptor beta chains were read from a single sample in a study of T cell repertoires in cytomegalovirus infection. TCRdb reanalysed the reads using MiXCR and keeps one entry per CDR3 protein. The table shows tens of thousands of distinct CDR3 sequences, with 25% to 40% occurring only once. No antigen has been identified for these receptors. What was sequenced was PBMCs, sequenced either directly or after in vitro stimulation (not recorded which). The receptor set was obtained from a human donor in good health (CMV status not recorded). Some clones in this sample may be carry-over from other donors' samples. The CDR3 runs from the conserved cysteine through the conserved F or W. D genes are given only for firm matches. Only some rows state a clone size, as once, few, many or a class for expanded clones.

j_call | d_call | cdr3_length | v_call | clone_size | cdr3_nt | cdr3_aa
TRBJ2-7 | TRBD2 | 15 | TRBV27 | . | TGTGCCAGCGGACCTACCGGGACTAGCGGCTACGAGCAGTACTTC | CASGPTGTSGYEQYF
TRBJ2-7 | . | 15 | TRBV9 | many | TGTGCCAGCAGCGCCGAGCGTTCAGGGAACTACGAGCAGTACTTC | CASSAERSGNYEQYF
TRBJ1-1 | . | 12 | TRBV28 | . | TGTGCCAGCAGTTTAAGCTACACTGAAGCTTTCTTT | CASSLSYTEAFF
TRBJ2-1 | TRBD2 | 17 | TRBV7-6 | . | TGTGCCAGCAGCTTAAGGGGACTAGCGGGACCCTACAATGAGCAGTTCTTC | CASSLRGLAGPYNEQFF
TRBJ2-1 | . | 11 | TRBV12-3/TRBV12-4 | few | TGTGCCAGCAGTCCCCTCCATGAGCAGTTCTTC | CASSPLHEQFF
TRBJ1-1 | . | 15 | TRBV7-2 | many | TGTGCCAGCAGCCCGAACCAAGGGATGAACACTGAAGCTTTCTTT | CASSPNQGMNTEAFF
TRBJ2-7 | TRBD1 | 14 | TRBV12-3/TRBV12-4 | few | TGTGCCAGCAAGGACAGGTCAGACTCCTACGAGCAGTACTTC | CASKDRSDSYEQYF
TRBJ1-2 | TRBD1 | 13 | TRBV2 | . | TGTGCCAGCAGACTCGGACAGGGAGGAGGCTACACCTTC | CASRLGQGGGYTF
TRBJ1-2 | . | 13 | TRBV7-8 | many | TGTGCCAGCAGCTTAGGACGGATCTATGGCTACACCTTC | CASSLGRIYGYTF
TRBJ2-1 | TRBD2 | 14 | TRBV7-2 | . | TGTGCCAGCACTCATTCCGGGGGGTACAATGAGCAGTTCTTC | CASTHSGGYNEQFF
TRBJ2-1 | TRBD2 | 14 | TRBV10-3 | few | TGTGCCATCAGTGAGCCTGGGACTAGCGGGGGGCAGTTCTTC | CAISEPGTSGGQFF
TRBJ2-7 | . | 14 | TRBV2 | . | TGTGCCAGCAGTGATGGCGCCCTCTCCTACGAGCAGTACTTC | CASSDGALSYEQYF
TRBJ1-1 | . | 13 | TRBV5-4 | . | TGTGCCAGCAGCCTATCACGGGGGGCTCAAGCTTTCTTT | CASSLSRGAQAFF
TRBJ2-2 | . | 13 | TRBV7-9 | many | TGTGCCAGCAGCTTAGCGTGGGACCGGGAGCTGTTTTTT | CASSLAWDRELFF
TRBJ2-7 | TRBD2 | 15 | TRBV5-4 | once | TGTGCCAGCAGCCCGGGACTAGAAAGTCTCTACGAGCAGTACTTC | CASSPGLESLYEQYF
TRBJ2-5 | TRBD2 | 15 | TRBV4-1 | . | TGCGCCAGCAGCCAAAGTCCAGCGGGGGAAGAGACCCAGTACTTC | CASSQSPAGEETQYF
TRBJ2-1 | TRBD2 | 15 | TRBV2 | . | TGTGCCAGCAGGATCGCGGGGGGCTCCTACAATGAGCAGTTCTTC | CASRIAGGSYNEQFF
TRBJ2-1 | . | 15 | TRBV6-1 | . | TGTGCCAGCAGTGAAGACAGGGCCTCCTACAATGAGCAGTTCTTC | CASSEDRASYNEQFF
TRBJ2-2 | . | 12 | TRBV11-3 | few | TGTGCCAGCAGCCTGAATGCCGGGGAGCTGTTTTTT | CASSLNAGELFF
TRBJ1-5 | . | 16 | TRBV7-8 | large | TGTGCCAGCAGCTTATGGCGACACGATTACAATCAGCCCCAGCATTTT | CASSLWRHDYNQPQHF
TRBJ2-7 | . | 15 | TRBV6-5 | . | TGTGCCAGCACCGATCAACCGACTAGGCCCCACGAGCAGTACTTC | CASTDQPTRPHEQYF
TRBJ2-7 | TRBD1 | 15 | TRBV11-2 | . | TGTGCCAGCAGCTTAGGGAAAGGACAGGTCTACGAGCAGTACTTC | CASSLGKGQVYEQYF
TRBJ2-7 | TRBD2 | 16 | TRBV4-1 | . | TGCGCCAGCAAGGTACTAGCGGGTCCTGGCTCCTACGAGCAGTACTTC | CASKVLAGPGSYEQYF
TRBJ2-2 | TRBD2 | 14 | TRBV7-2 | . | TGTGCCAGCAGCTTAGCGCTTACCGGGGGGAGGCTGTTTTTT | CASSLALTGGRLFF
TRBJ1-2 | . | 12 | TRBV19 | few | TGTGCCAGTAGTATCTGGGGTGGTGGCTACACCTTC | CASSIWGGGYTF
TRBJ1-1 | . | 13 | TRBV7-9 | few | TGTGCCAGCAGCTTGCAGGGTTACACTGAAGCTTTCTTT | CASSLQGYTEAFF
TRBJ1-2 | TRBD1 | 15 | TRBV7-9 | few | TGTGCCAGCAGCGCGGGGACAGGGGGCTCTTATGGCTACACCTTC | CASSAGTGGSYGYTF
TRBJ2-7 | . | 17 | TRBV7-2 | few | TGTGCCAGCAGCTTAGTCCACTCCGGCGGGACGGCCTACGAGCAGTACTTC | CASSLVHSGGTAYEQYF
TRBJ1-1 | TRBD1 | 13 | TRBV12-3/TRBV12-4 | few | TGTGCCAGTCAGGGGGCGGCGAACACTGAAGCTTTCTTT | CASQGAANTEAFF
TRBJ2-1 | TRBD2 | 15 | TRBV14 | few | TGTGCCAGCAGCAACCTAGCGGGAACTCCCAATGAGCAGTTCTTC | CASSNLAGTPNEQFF
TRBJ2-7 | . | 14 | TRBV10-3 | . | TGTGCCATCTGGGGAGGGGGGGGCGCATACGAGCAGTACTTC | CAIWGGGGAYEQYF
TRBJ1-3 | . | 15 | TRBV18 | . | TGTGCCAGCTCACCACGGACCGGGGCTGGAAACACCATATATTTT | CASSPRTGAGNTIYF
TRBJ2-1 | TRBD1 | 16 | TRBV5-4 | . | TGTGCCAGCAGCCACGGGACAGGGTATATGGACAATGAGCAGTTCTTC | CASSHGTGYMDNEQFF
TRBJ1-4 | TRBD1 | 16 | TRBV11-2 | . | TGTGCCAGCAGCCAGATCCGGGACAGGGGTCTTGAAAAACTGTTTTTT | CASSQIRDRGLEKLFF
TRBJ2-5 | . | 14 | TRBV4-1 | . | TGCGCCAGCAGCCAAGATCCGTTTTCGGAGACCCAGTACTTC | CASSQDPFSETQYF
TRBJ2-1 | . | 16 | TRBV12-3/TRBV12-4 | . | TGTGCCAGCAGCCCCTCCCCAGGGTTAGGGGACAATGAGCAGTTCTTC | CASSPSPGLGDNEQFF
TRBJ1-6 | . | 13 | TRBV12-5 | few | TGTGCTAGTGGTTTGGGGGCAAATTCACCCCTCCACTTT | CASGLGANSPLHF
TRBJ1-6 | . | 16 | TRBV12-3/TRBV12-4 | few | TGTGCCAGCAGTTTGGACCGTGGAGGGTATAATTCACCCCTCCACTTT | CASSLDRGGYNSPLHF
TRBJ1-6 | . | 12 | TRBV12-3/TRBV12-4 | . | TGTGCCAGCAGTTTAGGGAATTCACCCCTCCACTTT | CASSLGNSPLHF
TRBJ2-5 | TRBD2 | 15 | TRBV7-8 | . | TGTGCCAGCAGCTTCGGCGGGGGGGCCGCCGAGACCCAGTACTTC | CASSFGGGAAETQYF
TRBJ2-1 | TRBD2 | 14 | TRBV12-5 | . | TGTGCTAGTGGTTTATCGGGAGGGAGGAATGAGCAGTTCTTC | CASGLSGGRNEQFF
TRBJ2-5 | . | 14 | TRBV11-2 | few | TGTGCCAGCAGCTTCATTGGGGTGGGAGAGACCCAGTACTTC | CASSFIGVGETQYF
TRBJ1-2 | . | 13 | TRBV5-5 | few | TGTGCCAGCAGCTCCCCAGATAAGGATGGCTACACCTTC | CASSSPDKDGYTF
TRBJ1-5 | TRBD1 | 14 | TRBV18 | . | TGTGCCAGCTCTGGGACAGGTAGCAATCAGCCCCAGCATTTT | CASSGTGSNQPQHF
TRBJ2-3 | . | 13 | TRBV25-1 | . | TGTGCCAGCAGTGACTCGGGCACAGATACGCAGTATTTT | CASSDSGTDTQYF
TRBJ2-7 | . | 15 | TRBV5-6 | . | TGTGCCAGCAGCTACCGGGCCTTTGGTTCCTACGAGCAGTACTTC | CASSYRAFGSYEQYF
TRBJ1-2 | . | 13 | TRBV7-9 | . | TGTGCCAGCACCCGAAGGTCTAACTATGGCTACACCTTC | CASTRRSNYGYTF
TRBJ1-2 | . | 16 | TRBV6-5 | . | TGTGCCAGCAGTCGTTCAGGGAGGTTACCCAACTATGGCTACACCTTC | CASSRSGRLPNYGYTF
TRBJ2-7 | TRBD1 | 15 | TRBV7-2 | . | TGTGCCAGCGCTAATAAACAGGGGGCCCCCTACGAGCAGTACTTC | CASANKQGAPYEQYF
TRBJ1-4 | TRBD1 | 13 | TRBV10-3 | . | TGTGCCACTCACAGGGGTCTTGGAGAAAAACTGTTTTTT | CATHRGLGEKLFF
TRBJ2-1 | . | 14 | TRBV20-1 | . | TGCAGTGCCAGACAGGGTGGAGGGTACAATGAGCAGTTCTTC | CSARQGGGYNEQFF
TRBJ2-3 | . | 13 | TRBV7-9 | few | TGTGCCAGCAGTTTTTTAGGGGCAGATACGCAGTATTTT | CASSFLGADTQYF
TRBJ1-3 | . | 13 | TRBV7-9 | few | TGTGCCAGCAGCTCCTTTAGTCGAAACACCATATATTTT | CASSSFSRNTIYF
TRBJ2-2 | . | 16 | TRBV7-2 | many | TGTGCCAGCAGCTTAGGTCCGGTTACGAACACCGGGGAGCTGTTTTTT | CASSLGPVTNTGELFF
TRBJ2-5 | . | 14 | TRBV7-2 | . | TGTGCCAGTTCAATCCCTCGCCAGGAGGAGACCCAGTACTTC | CASSIPRQEETQYF
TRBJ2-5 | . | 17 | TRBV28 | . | TGTGCCAGCAGTTTAGTAAGATCTGTTTCGTTCTCAGAGACCCAGTACTTC | CASSLVRSVSFSETQYF
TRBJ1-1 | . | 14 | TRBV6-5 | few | TGTGCCAGCAGTCCCAATCTGGGGAACACTGAAGCTTTCTTT | CASSPNLGNTEAFF